The 32 T cell receptor beta chains below all came from one sample that was sequenced in a study of blood T cell repertoires in COVID-19. Assay: immunoSEQ multiplex PCR; the TCRdb copy retains only in-frame clones and omits some. The data show 200,000 to 250,000 clones, 86% seen once. The sequenced material came from peripheral blood. These receptors all come from a woman aged 45 to 65 with COVID-19, enrolled during active disease.

The gene calls are TRBV28 and TRBJ2-3; TRBD1 is a possible D gene (5 bases). V dropped 5 bases and J dropped 4 bases, with 7 bases sitting between them. The CDR3 runs to 12 residues. Germline loops: CDR1 MDHEN, CDR2 SYDVKM. The CDR3 region is CASSQGADTQYF. Written as DNA, the CDR3 is TGTGCCAGCAGTCAGGGTGCAGATACGCAGTATTTT.

The rearrangement joins TRBV7-9 to TRBJ2-1; 9 bases map to TRBD2. J was trimmed by 9 bases and V by 5 bases; bases with no gene match: 11. In germline, CDR1 is SEHNR, CDR2 FQNEAQ (reference sequence). This CDR3 is built from 15 residues. The CDR3 sequence: CASSPTRGGAVEQFF. CDR3 sequence (DNA): TGTGCCAGCAGCCCGACTCGCGGGGGGGCGGTTGAGCAGTTCTTC.

V is TRBV30 and J is TRBJ2-7; possibly TRBD1 for D (6 bases). This CDR3 comprises 13 residues. V lost 3 bases and J lost 2, with 11 bases in between. CDR1 and CDR2 from the germline V gene are GTSNPN and SVGIG (reference sequence). CDR3 protein: CAWRGQPAYEQYF. The CDR3 coding sequence is TGTGCCTGGAGAGGACAGCCAGCCTACGAGCAGTACTTC.

The chain employs TRBV10-3 and TRBJ2-7, with TRBD2 identical over 15 bases. Germline V lookup: CDR1 ENHRY, CDR2 SYGVKD. CDR3 length: 17 amino acids. Germline trimming cut 3 bases from V and 6 bases from J; bases unmatched to any gene: 9. The CDR3 DNA reads TGTGCCATCAGTGACAGAGGACTAGCGGGGGGGCCTCGCGAGCAGTACTTC. As protein: CAISDRGLAGGPREQYF.

The chain carries TRBV5-6 and TRBJ2-2, with 7 bases fitting TRBD1. The CDR3 runs to 16 residues. Trimming cost V 2 bases and J 4 bases; bases outside gene matches: 8. Germline assignment: CDR1 SGHDT and CDR2 YYEEEE. CDR3: CASSFRQGVGTGELFF. The CDR3, as DNA: TGTGCCAGCAGCTTTCGGCAGGGGGTCGGCACCGGGGAGCTGTTTTTT.

The table lists this clone with a count of one. The V gene is TRBV6-5, the J gene TRBJ2-2, with a weak D call TRBD2 (6 bases). CDR1 and CDR2 (germline): MNHEY, SVGAGI. V gave up 10 bases and J gave up 5 bases, with 11 bases separating them. The CDR3 runs to 12 residues. CDR3 amino acids: CAITAGTGELFF. The CDR3 nucleotides are TGTGCCATCACCGCGGGGACCGGGGAGCTGTTTTTT.

The CDR3 region has the DNA TGTGCCAGCAGCGTAGGGTGGAGCACCGGGGAGCTGTTTTTT. Translating gives CASSVGWSTGELFF. The chain is built from TRBV11-2 and TRBJ2-2; no firm D call. The CDR3 runs to 14 residues. From germline, CDR1 is SGHAT and CDR2 FQNNGV. Trimming stripped 5 bases from V and 4 bases from J, with 11 bases between.

The J gene is TRBJ1-2, the V gene TRBV7-2, with D unclear. The CDR3 consists of 15 residues. Germline lookup yields CDR1 SGHTA and CDR2 FQGNSA. The V gene lost 0 bases and the J gene lost 7 bases, with 15 bases spanning the gap. CDR3 DNA sequence: TGTGCCAGCAGCTTAGCTCGCATGGCGGTATCTGGCTACACCTTC. The encoded protein is CASSLARMAVSGYTF.

The chain carries TRBV28 and TRBJ1-6; no definite D call. CDR1 and CDR2 (germline): MDHEN, SYDVKM. CDR3 size: 16 residues. V shed 3 bases and J shed 0 bases, with 9 bases lying between them. As DNA, the CDR3 is TGTGCCAGCAGTTTTTGGTTGAGCTCCTATAATTCACCCCTCCACTTT. This sequence encodes CASSFWLSSYNSPLHF.

V and J are TRBV3-1 (or the pseudogene TRBV3-2) and TRBJ1-6; D not certain. The CDR3 has 16 amino acids. From germline, CDR1 is LGHDT and CDR2 YNNKEL (reference sequence). The V end lost 4 bases, the J end lost 9 bases, and 19 bases lay between the germline ends. The DNA of the CDR3 is TGTGCCAGCAGCCTCCGGACGGTTAGCGAATTTTCACCCCTCCACTTT. Its translation is CASSLRTVSEFSPLHF.

This chain connects TRBV19 to TRBJ1-6, with 9 bases matching TRBD1. With 5 bases clipped from V and 5 bases from J, the junction kept 4 bases outside the gene matches. CDR1 LNHDA and CDR2 SQIVND come from the germline V gene (reference sequence). This CDR3 has 15 amino acids. The CDR3 protein is CASSPRTGDNSPLHF. The CDR3 DNA sequence: TGTGCCAGTAGTCCCCGGACAGGGGATAATTCACCCCTCCACTTT.

The J gene is TRBJ2-2, the V gene TRBV10-3, with D possibly matching TRBD1 (5 bases). Trimming cost V 9 bases and J 4 bases, with 15 bases left between them. The V gene's germline CDR1 is ENHRY and CDR2 SYGVKD. CDR3 length: 14 residues. For the CDR3, the DNA is TGTGCCATGGCTGAATACAGGTCCACCGGGGAGCTGTTTTTT. Its protein product is CAMAEYRSTGELFF.

This rearrangement joins TRBV3-1 (or the pseudogene TRBV3-2) to TRBJ1-4; D possibly corresponds to TRBD1 (5 bases). In germline, CDR1 is LGHDT, CDR2 YNNKEL (reference sequence). V was clipped by 0 bases and J by 7 bases, with 12 bases between them. The CDR3 consists of 15 residues. The CDR3 protein is CASSQDPGSGEKLFF. The DNA of the CDR3 is TGTGCCAGCAGCCAAGACCCAGGGTCGGGTGAAAAACTGTTTTTT.

The rearrangement joins TRBV10-3 to TRBJ2-7, with TRBD1 matching 7 bases. With V trimmed by 10 bases and J by 5 bases, 5 bases remained unmatched. CDR1 is ENHRY and CDR2 is SYGVKD in the germline V gene. This CDR3 has 11 amino acids. CDR3 DNA sequence: TGTGCCACAACAGGGGCGCACGAGCAGTACTTC. This translates into CATTGAHEQYF.

The gene calls are TRBV19 and TRBJ1-1; D not resolved. Germline assignment: CDR1 LNHDA and CDR2 SQIVND (reference sequence). The CDR3 spans 11 residues. The V gene lost 6 bases and the J gene lost 6 bases, with 8 bases spanning the gap. The CDR3 is CASRDMAEAFF. Here the CDR3 DNA reads TGTGCCAGTAGAGACATGGCTGAAGCTTTCTTT.

This sequence joins TRBV11-2 and TRBJ1-1; D not certain. Per germline, CDR1 SGHAT and CDR2 FQNNGV. There are 15 residues in the CDR3. Trimming took 0 bases from V and 1 from J, leaving 9 bases between them. In DNA form, the CDR3 reads TGTGCCAGCAGCTTAGATCTAGGCGGGAACACTGAAGCTTTCTTT. This sequence encodes CASSLDLGGNTEAFF.

This clone was recorded a few times. The chain joins TRBV30 to TRBJ1-1; D call uncertain. CDR3 length equals 15 residues. Germline CDR1 is GTSNPN and CDR2 is SVGIG (reference sequence). Trimming removed 3 bases at V and 2 bases at J, with 16 bases between. The CDR3 reads CAWSLKRGGNTEAFF. DNA for the CDR3: TGTGCCTGGAGCCTAAAACGGGGAGGCAACACTGAAGCTTTCTTT.

The CDR3 sequence is CASSPGQFMNTEAFF. The CDR3 nucleotides read TGCGCCAGCAGCCCCGGACAGTTTATGAACACTGAAGCTTTCTTT. The rearrangement uses TRBV5-1 and TRBJ1-1; D is possibly TRBD1 (6 bases). V was clipped by 4 bases and J by 0 bases, with 13 bases between them. This CDR3 has 15 residues. The V gene's germline CDR1 is SGHRS and CDR2 YFSETQ.

The chain joins TRBV30 to TRBJ2-3, with D maybe TRBD1 (6 bases). This CDR3 spans 13 amino acids. Germline CDR1 and CDR2: GTSNPN and SVGIG (reference sequence). Trimming stripped 2 bases from V and 5 bases from J, with 11 bases between. In nucleotides, the CDR3 is TGTGCCTGGAGTCAGGGGCTAAGAGATACGCAGTATTTT. Translation gives CAWSQGLRDTQYF.

The chain couples TRBV2 to TRBJ1-3, with a tentative D call TRBD1 (5 bases). The CDR3 is made up of 14 amino acids. Germline V gene sequence: CDR1 SNHLY, CDR2 FYNNEI. V lost 6 bases to trimming and J lost 3 bases, with 12 bases between them. The DNA of the CDR3 is TGTGCCAGCAGCCGCAGGGAGGGTGGAAACACCATATATTTT. It yields the protein CASSRREGGNTIYF.

This clone was seen only once. This chain uses TRBV5-1 with TRBJ2-7; 8 bases agree with TRBD2. The V gene end was trimmed by 3 bases and the J gene end by 7 bases; junction bases not matched to a gene: 6. This CDR3 has 13 residues. Germline assignment: CDR1 SGHRS and CDR2 YFSETQ. The CDR3 DNA follows: TGCGCCAGCAGCTCAGGACTAGCTATAGAGCAGTACTTC. It is translated as CASSSGLAIEQYF. The full variable domain, its missing parts supplied by reference TRBV5-1 and TRBJ2-7, is KAGVTQTPRYLIKTRGQQVTLSCSPISGHRSVSWYQQTPGQGLQFLFEYFSETQRNKGNFPGRFSGRQFSNSRSEMNVSTLELGDSALYLCASSSGLAIEQYFGPGTRLTVT.

The rearrangement uses TRBV14 and TRBJ2-3, with TRBD2 identical over 9 bases. Germline-derived CDR1 and CDR2 are SGHDN and FVKESK. The CDR3 runs 15 residues. J was trimmed by 2 bases and V by 4 bases; bases with no gene match: 4. The DNA for the CDR3 is TGTGCCAGCAGCCTAAGCGGGGGGAACACAGATACGCAGTATTTT. Amino acid sequence: CASSLSGGNTDTQYF. Full variable domain (remainder filled in from reference TRBV14 and TRBJ2-3): EAGVTQFPSHSVIEKGQTVTLRCDPISGHDNLYWYRRVMGKEIKFLLHFVKESKQDESGMPNNRFLAERTGGTYSTLKVQPAELEDSGVYFCASSLSGGNTDTQYFGPGTRLTVL.

The CDR3 DNA is TGTGCCAGCAGCGTAGAGTTAGCGGCTTACAATGAGCAGTTCTTC. Its translation is CASSVELAAYNEQFF. This chain joins TRBV9 and TRBJ2-1; tentative D call: TRBD2 (6 bases). The germline V gene encodes CDR1 SGDLS and CDR2 YYNGEE. Trimming took off 0 bases at V and 4 bases at J, with 11 bases between the two ends. The CDR3 contains 15 residues.

The chain carries TRBV5-1 and TRBJ2-7; 9 nucleotides line up with TRBD1. CDR3 length: 14 amino acids. Trimming at V came to 1 base and at J to 7 bases, leaving 6 bases not matched to a gene. In germline, CDR1 is SGHRS, CDR2 YFSETQ. CDR3 DNA: TGCGCCAGCAGCTTGCGGGACAGGGCGGGAGAGCAGTACTTC. It yields the protein CASSLRDRAGEQYF.

V usage is TRBV7-2 and J usage is TRBJ2-3; TRBD2 matches 14 bases. CDR1 is SGHTA, CDR2 FQGNSA, per germline. The CDR3 is 17 amino acids. With 5 bases clipped from V and 2 bases from J, the junction kept 6 bases outside the gene matches. CDR3 coding DNA: TGTGCCAGCAGCCCGCAGACTAGCGGGGGGGACACAGATACGCAGTATTTT. Amino acids: CASSPQTSGGDTDTQYF.

The gene calls are TRBV9 and TRBJ2-6; no firm D call. The V and J ends lost 4 bases and 2 bases respectively, with 4 bases between them. Germline CDR1 reads SGDLS; CDR2 reads YYNGEE. The CDR3 is 13 amino acids. DNA of the CDR3: TGTGCCAGCAGCCTCCCTGGGGCCAACGTCCTGACTTTC. This sequence encodes CASSLPGANVLTF. Supplemented by reference TRBV9 and TRBJ2-6, the full variable domain reads DSGVTQTPKHLITATGQRVTLRCSPRSGDLSVYWYQQSLDQGLQFLIQYYNGEERAKGNILERFSAQQFPDLHSELNLSSLELGDSALYFCASSLPGANVLTFGAGSRLTVL.

The rearrangement joins TRBV6-6 to TRBJ1-4, with 7 bases matching TRBD1. The CDR3 is 14 residues long. The germline CDR1 and CDR2 sequences are MNHNY and SVGAGI (reference sequence). V lost 2 bases to trimming and J lost 8 bases; unmatched junction nucleotides: 5. CDR3 loop: CASSYVGGGEKLFF. The CDR3 region has the DNA TGTGCCAGCAGTTACGTTGGAGGGGGCGAAAAACTGTTTTTT.

The gene calls are TRBV11-3 and TRBJ2-3; 13 nucleotides line up with TRBD2. Per the germline V gene, CDR1 is SGHNT and CDR2 is YENEEA. Trimming at V came to 3 bases and at J to 2 bases, leaving 5 bases not matched to a gene. CDR3 length: 17 amino acids. The CDR3 nucleotides are TGTGCCAGCAGCTTCGGACTAGCGGGGGCCATCACAGATACGCAGTATTTT. It codes for CASSFGLAGAITDTQYF.

The V call is TRBV7-9, the J call TRBJ1-2, with a weak D call TRBD1 (5 bases). V was clipped by 5 bases and J by 8 bases, with 18 bases between them. CDR1 is SEHNR, CDR2 FQNEAQ, per germline (reference sequence). The CDR3 is 14 residues long. CDR3 sequence: CASSPNLRDSGYTF. The CDR3 bases are TGTGCCAGCAGCCCAAACCTCAGGGATTCAGGCTACACCTTC.

The J gene is TRBJ1-1, the V gene TRBV21-1; the table's D gene call, TRBD1, was not cross checked with the DNA. TRBV21-1 counts as a pseudogene. This CDR3 has 16 residues. In DNA, the CDR3 is TGTGCCAGCAGCAAAGGAAGGGACAGGGAATACACTGAAGCTTTCTTT. Residues: CASSKGRDREYTEAFF.

This sequence joins TRBV7-8 and TRBJ1-2, with TRBD1 matching over 7 bases. CDR3 size: 15 residues. The V segment lost 5 bases and the J segment 4 bases; nucleotides outside the gene matches: 10. Germline CDR1 and CDR2: SGHVS and FQNEAQ. The chain's CDR3 is CASSHEPRDSYGYTF. CDR3 coding DNA: TGTGCCAGCAGCCACGAACCACGGGACAGCTATGGCTACACCTTC.

The CDR3 loop is CASIPGGQGNTGELFF. The CDR3, as DNA: TGTGCCAGCATTCCGGGCGGACAGGGGAACACCGGGGAGCTGTTTTTT. This rearrangement joins TRBV5-6 to TRBJ2-2; 8 nucleotides match TRBD1. Germline CDR1 SGHDT, CDR2 YYEEEE. J lost 1 base, V lost 6 bases, and 8 bases had no gene match. The CDR3 has 16 residues. The full variable domain, its missing parts supplied by reference TRBV5-6 and TRBJ2-2, is DAGVTQSPTHLIKTRGQQVTLRCSPKSGHDTVSWYQQALGQGPQFIFQYYEEEERQRGNFPDRFSGHQFPNYSSELNVNALLLGDSALYLCASIPGGQGNTGELFFGEGSRLTVL.